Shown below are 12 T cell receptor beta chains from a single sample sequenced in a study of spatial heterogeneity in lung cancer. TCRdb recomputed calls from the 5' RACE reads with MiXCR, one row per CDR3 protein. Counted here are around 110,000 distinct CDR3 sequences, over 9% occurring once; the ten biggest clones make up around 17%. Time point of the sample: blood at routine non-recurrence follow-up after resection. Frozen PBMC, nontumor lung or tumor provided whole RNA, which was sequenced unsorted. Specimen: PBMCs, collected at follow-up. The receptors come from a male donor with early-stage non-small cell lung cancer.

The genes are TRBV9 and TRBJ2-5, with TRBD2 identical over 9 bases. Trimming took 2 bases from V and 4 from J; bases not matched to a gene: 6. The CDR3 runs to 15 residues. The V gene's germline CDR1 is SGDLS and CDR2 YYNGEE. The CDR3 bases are TGTGCCAGCAGCGTGGCGGGGGGGCCGGTAGAGACCCAGTACTTC. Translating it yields CASSVAGGPVETQYF.

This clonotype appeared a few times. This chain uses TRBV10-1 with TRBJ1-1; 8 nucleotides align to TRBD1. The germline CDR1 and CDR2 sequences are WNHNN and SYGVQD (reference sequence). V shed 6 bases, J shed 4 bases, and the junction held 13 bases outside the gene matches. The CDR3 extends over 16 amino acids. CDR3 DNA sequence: TGCGCCAGCAGCCCCGGGACAGGAATTATAGGCACTGAAGCTTTCTTT. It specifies CASSPGTGIIGTEAFF.

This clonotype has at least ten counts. Here the CDR3 reads CASSLWADPYNEQFF. CDR3 nucleotides: TGTGCCAGCAGTTTATGGGCAGATCCCTACAATGAGCAGTTCTTC. The chain combines TRBV28 with TRBJ2-1; D not resolved. CDR3 length: 15 amino acids. V lost 0 bases, J lost 2 bases, and 8 bases lay in between. The germline V gene encodes CDR1 MDHEN and CDR2 SYDVKM.

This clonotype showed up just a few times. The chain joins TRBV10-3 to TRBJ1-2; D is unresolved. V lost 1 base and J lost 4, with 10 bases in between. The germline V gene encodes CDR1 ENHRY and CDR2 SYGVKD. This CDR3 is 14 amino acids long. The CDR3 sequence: CAISELTSRYGYTF. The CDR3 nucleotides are TGTGCCATCAGTGAGTTGACCTCTCGCTATGGCTACACCTTC.

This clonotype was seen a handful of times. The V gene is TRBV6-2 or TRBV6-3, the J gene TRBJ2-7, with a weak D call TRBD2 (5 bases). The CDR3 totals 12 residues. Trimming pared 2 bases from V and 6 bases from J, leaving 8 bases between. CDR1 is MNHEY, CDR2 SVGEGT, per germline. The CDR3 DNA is TGTGCCAGCAGTTACCCGGGAACCGAGCAGTACTTC. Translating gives CASSYPGTEQYF.

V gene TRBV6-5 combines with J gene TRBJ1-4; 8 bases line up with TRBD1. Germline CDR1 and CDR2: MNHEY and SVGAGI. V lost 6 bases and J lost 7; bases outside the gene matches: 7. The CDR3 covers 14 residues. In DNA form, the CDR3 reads TGTGCCAGCAGACTCCAGGGGGCAGGTGAAAAACTGTTTTTT. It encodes CASRLQGAGEKLFF.

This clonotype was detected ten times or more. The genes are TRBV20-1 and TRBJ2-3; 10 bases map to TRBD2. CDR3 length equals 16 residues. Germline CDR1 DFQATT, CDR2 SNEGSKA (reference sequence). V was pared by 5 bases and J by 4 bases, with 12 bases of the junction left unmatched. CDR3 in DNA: TGCAGTGCTCGGGTCATGCTAGCGGGGGTTGCAGATACGCAGTATTTT. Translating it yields CSARVMLAGVADTQYF.

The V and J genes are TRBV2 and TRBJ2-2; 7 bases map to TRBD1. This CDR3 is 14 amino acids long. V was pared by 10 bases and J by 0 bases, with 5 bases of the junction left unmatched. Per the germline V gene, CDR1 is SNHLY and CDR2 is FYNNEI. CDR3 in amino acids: CATRQGPNTGELFF. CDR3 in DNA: TGTGCCACCAGACAGGGACCGAACACCGGGGAGCTGTTTTTT.

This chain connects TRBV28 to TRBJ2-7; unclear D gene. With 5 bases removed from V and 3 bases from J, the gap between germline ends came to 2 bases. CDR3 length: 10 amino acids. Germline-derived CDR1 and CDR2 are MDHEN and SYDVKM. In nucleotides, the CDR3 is TGTGCCAGCAGTGGCTACGAGCAGTACTTC. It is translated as CASSGYEQYF.

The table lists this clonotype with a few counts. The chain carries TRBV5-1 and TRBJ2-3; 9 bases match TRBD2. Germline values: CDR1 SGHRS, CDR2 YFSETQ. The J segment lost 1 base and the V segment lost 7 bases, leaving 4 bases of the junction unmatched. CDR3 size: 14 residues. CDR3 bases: TGCGCCAGCCGCGGGGGGGCCCGCACAGATACGCAGTATTTT. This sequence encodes CASRGGARTDTQYF. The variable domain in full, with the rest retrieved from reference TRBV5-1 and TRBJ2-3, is KAGVTQTPRYLIKTRGQQVTLSCSPISGHRSVSWYQQTPGQGLQFLFEYFSETQRNKGNFPGRFSGRQFSNSRSEMNVSTLELGDSALYLCASRGGARTDTQYFGPGTRLTVL.

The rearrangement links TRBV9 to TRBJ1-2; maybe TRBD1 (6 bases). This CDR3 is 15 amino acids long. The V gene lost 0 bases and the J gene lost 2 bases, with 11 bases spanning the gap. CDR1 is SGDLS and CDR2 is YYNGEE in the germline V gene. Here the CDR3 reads CASSVALQGNYGYTF. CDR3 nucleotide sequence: TGTGCCAGCAGCGTAGCTTTGCAGGGGAACTATGGCTACACCTTC. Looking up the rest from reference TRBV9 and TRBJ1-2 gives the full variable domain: DSGVTQTPKHLITATGQRVTLRCSPRSGDLSVYWYQQSLDQGLQFLIQYYNGEERAKGNILERFSAQQFPDLHSELNLSSLELGDSALYFCASSVALQGNYGYTFGSGTRLTVV.

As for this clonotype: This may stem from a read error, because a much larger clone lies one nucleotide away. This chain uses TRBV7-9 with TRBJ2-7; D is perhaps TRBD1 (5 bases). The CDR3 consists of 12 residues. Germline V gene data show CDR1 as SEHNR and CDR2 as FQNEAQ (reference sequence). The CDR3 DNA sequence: TGTGTCAGCAGGGCGGACGGCTACGAGCAGTACTTC. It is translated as CVSRADGYEQYF.